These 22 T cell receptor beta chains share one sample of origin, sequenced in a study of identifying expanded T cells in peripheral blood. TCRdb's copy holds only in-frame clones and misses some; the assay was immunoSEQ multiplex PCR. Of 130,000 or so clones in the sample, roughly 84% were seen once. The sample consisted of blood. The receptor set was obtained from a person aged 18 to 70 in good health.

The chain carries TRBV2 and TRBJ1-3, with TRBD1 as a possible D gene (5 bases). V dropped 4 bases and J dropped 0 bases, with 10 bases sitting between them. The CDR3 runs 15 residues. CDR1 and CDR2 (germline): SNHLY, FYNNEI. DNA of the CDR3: TGTGCCAGCAGTGGGGGGTCGAACTCTGGAAACACCATATATTTT. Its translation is CASSGGSNSGNTIYF.

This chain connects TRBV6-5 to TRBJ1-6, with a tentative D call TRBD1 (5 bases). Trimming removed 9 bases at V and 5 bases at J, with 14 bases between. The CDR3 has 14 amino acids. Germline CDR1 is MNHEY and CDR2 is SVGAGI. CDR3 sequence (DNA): TGTGCCAGTCGTAAGGCAGGGAATAATTCACCCCTCCACTTT. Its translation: CASRKAGNNSPLHF.

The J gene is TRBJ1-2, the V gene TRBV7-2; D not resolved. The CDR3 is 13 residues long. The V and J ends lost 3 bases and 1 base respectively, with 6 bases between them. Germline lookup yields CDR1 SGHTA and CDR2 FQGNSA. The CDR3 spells CASSFESNYGYTF. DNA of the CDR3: TGTGCCAGCAGCTTTGAAAGTAACTATGGCTACACCTTC.

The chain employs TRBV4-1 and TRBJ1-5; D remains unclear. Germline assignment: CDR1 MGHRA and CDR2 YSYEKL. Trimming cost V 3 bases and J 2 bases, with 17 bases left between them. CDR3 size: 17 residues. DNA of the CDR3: TGCGCCAGCAGCCAGGAATTAAGGGAGGGAGGCAATCAGCCCCAGCATTTT. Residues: CASSQELREGGNQPQHF.

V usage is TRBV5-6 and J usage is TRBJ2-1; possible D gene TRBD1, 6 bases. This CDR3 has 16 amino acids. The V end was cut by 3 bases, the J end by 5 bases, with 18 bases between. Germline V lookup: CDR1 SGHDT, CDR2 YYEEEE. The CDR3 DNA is TGTGCCAGCAGCTCCAACAGGGAACATTGGGACAATGAGCAGTTCTTC. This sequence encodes CASSSNREHWDNEQFF. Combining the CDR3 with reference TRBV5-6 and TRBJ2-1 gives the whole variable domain DAGVTQSPTHLIKTRGQQVTLRCSPKSGHDTVSWYQQALGQGPQFIFQYYEEEERQRGNFPDRFSGHQFPNYSSELNVNALLLGDSALYLCASSSNREHWDNEQFFGPGTRLTVL.

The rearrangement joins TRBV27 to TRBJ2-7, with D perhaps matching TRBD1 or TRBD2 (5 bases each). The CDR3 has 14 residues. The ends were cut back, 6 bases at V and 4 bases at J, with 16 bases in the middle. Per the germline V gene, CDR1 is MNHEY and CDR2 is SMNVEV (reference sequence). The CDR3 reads CASRPGPTNYEQYF. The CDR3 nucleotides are TGTGCCAGCAGGCCGGGACCGACGAATTACGAGCAGTACTTC.

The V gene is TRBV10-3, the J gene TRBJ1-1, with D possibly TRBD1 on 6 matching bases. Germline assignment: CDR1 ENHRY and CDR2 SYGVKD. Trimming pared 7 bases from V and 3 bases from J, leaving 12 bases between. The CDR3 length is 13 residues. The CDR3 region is CAIKPGDHTEAFF. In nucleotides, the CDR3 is TGTGCCATCAAACCAGGGGACCACACTGAAGCTTTCTTT.

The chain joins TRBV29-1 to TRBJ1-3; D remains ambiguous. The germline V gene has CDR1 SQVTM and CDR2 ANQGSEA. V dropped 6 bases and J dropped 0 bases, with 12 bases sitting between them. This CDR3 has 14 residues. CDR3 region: CSVTLGYSGNTIYF. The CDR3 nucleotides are TGCAGCGTGACCCTAGGGTACTCTGGAAACACCATATATTTT.

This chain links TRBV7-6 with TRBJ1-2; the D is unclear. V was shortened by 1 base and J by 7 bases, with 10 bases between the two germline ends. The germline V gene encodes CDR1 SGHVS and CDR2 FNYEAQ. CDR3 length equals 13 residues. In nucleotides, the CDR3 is TGTGCCAGCAGCTTAGGGGGATCAAGTGGCTACACCTTC. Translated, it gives CASSLGGSSGYTF. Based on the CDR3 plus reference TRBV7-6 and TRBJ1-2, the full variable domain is GAGVSQSPRYKVTKRGQDVALRCDPISGHVSLYWYRQALGQGPEFLTYFNYEAQQDKSGLPNDRFSAERPEGSISTLTIQRTEQRDSAMYRCASSLGGSSGYTFGSGTRLTVV.

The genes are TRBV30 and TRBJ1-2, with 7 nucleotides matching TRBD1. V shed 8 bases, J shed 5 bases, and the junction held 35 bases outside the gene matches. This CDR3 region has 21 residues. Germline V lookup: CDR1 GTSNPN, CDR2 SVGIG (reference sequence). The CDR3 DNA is TGTGCCGGGGATACATTGCCCGGGGCAGGGGGTACCCTGACCCAAAGATATGGCTACACCTTC. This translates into CAGDTLPGAGGTLTQRYGYTF.

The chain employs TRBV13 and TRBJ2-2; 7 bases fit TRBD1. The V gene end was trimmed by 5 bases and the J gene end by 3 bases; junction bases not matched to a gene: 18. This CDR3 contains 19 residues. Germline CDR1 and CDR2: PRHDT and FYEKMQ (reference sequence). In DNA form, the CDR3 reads TGTGCCAGCAGCCCCATCACAGGCGAGACCGGGACAGACACCGGGGAGCTGTTTTTT. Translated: CASSPITGETGTDTGELFF.

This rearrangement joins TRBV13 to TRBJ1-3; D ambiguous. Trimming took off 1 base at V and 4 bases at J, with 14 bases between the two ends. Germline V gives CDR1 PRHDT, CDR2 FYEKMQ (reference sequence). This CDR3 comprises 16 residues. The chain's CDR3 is CASSLAAKGFGNTIYF. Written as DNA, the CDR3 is TGTGCCAGCAGCTTAGCGGCCAAGGGTTTCGGAAACACCATATATTTT. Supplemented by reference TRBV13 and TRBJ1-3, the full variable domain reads AAGVIQSPRHLIKEKRETATLKCYPIPRHDTVYWYQQGPGQDPQFLISFYEKMQSDKGSIPDRFSAQQFSDYHSELNMSSLELGDSALYFCASSLAAKGFGNTIYFGEGSWLTVV.

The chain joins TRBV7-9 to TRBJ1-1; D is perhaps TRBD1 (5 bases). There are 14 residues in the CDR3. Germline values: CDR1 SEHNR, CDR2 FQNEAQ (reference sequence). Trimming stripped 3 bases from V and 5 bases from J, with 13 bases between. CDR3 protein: CASSFDQGVTEAFF. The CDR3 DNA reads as TGTGCCAGCAGCTTCGATCAGGGTGTTACTGAAGCTTTCTTT. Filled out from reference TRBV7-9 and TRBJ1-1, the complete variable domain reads DTGVSQNPRHKITKRGQNVTFRCDPISEHNRLYWYRQTLGQGPEFLTYFQNEAQLEKSRLLSDRFSAERPKGSFSTLEIQRTEQGDSAMYLCASSFDQGVTEAFFGQGTRLTVV.

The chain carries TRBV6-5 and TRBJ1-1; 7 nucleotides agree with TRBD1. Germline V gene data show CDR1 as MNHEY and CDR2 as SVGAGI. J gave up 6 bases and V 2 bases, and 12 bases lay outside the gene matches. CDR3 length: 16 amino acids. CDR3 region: CASSYVNVGGRAEAFF. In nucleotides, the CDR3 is TGTGCCAGCAGTTACGTCAACGTAGGGGGCCGGGCTGAAGCTTTCTTT.

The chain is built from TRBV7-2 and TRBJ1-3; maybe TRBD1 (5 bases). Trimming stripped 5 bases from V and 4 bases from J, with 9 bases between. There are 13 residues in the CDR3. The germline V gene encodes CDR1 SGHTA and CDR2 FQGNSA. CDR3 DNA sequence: TGTGCCAGCAGCGATTCAGGGGGAAACACCATATATTTT. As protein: CASSDSGGNTIYF.

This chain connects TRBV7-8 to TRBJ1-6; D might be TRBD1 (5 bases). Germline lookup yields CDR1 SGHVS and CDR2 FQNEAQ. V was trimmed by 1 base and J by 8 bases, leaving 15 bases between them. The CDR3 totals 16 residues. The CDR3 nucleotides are TGTGCCAGCAGCTTAGACAGGAAAGGTGTCGATTCACCCCTCCACTTT. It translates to CASSLDRKGVDSPLHF.

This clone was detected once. The CDR3: CASSPYEGRETEAFF. Written as DNA, the CDR3 is TGTGCCAGCTCACCATATGAGGGGAGAGAAACTGAAGCTTTCTTT. V is TRBV18 and J is TRBJ1-1; the D gene is possibly TRBD1 (5 bases). This CDR3 has 15 residues. Germline CDR1 is KGHSH and CDR2 is LQKENI. Deletions cut 2 bases from V and 5 bases from J, with 15 bases between.

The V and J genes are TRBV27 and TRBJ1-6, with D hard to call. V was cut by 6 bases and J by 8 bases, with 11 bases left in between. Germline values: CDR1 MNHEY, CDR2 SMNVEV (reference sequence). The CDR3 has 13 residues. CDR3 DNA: TGTGCCAGCAGCTGGGAGGCGGATTCACCCCTCCACTTT. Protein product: CASSWEADSPLHF.

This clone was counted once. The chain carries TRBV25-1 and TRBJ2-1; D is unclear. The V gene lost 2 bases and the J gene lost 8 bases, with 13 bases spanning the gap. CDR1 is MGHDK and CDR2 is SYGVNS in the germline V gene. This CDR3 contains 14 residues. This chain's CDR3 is CASSENGQRYEQFF. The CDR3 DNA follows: TGTGCCAGCAGTGAAAACGGTCAAAGGTATGAGCAGTTCTTC.

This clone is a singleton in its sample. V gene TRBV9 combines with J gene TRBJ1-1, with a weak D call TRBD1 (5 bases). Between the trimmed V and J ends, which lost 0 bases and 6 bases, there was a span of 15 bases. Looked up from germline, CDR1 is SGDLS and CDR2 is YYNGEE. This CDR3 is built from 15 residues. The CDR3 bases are TGTGCCAGCAGCGTAGTATTTACCGGGACGGCTGAAGCTTTCTTT. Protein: CASSVVFTGTAEAFF.

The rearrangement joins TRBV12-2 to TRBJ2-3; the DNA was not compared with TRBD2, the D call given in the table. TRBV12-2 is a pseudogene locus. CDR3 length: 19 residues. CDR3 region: CASRFQAGAMTSSTDTQYF. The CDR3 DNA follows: TGTGCAAGTCGCTTTCAAGCGGGGGCCATGACGTCTAGCACAGATACGCAGTATTTT.

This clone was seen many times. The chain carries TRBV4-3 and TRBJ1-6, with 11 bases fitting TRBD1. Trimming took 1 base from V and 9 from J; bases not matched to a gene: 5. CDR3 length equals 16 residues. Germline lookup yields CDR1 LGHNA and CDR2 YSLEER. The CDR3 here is CASSQASGTGGSPLHF. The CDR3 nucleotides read TGCGCCAGCAGCCAAGCCTCCGGGACAGGGGGTTCACCCCTCCACTTT.